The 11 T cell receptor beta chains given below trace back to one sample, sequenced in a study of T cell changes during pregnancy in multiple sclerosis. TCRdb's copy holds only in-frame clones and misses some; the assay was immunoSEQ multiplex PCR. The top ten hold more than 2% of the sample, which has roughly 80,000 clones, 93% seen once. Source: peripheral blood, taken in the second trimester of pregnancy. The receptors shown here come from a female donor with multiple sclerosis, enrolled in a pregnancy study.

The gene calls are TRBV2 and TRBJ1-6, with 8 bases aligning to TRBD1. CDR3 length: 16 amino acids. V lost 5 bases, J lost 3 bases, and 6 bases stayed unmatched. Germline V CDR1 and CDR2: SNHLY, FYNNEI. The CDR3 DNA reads TGTGCCAGCAGTATTCAGGGGGCCTTCTATAATTCACCCCTCCACTTT. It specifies CASSIQGAFYNSPLHF.

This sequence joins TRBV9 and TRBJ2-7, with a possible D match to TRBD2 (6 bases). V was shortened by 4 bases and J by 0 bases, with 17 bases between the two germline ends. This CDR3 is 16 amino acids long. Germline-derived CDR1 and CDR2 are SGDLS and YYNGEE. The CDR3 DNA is TGTGCCAGCAGCCCCCATATTAATAGCGGCTCCTACGAGCAGTACTTC. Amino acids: CASSPHINSGSYEQYF.

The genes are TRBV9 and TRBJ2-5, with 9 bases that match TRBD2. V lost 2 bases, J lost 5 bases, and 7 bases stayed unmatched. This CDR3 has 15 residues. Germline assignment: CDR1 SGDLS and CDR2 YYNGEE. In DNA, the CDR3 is TGTGCCAGCAGCGTTTCTAGCGGGGAGGTGGAGACCCAGTACTTC. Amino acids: CASSVSSGEVETQYF.

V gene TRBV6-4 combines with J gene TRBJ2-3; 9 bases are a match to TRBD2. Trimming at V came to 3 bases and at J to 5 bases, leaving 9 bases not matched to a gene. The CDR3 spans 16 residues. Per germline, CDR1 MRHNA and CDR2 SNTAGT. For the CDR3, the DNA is TGTGCCAGCAGTGATGAGGCGGGGGGGCGCGGAGATACGCAGTATTTT. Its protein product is CASSDEAGGRGDTQYF.

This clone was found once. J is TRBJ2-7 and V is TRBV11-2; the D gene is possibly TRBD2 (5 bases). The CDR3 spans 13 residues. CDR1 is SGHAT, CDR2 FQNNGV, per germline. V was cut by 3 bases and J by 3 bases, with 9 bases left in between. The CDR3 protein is CASSFGLYYEQYF. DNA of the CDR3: TGTGCCAGCAGCTTCGGACTCTACTACGAGCAGTACTTC.

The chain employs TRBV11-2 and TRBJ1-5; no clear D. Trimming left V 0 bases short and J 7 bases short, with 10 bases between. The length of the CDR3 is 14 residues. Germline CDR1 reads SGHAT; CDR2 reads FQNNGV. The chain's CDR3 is CASSLDRRQQPQHF. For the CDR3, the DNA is TGTGCCAGCAGCTTAGATCGGCGGCAACAGCCCCAGCATTTT.

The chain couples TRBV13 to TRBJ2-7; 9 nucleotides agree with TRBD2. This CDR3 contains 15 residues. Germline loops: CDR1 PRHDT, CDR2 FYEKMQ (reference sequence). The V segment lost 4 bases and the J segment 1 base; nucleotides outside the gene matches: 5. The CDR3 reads CASSSRLAASYEQYF. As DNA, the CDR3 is TGTGCCAGCAGCTCGAGACTAGCGGCGTCCTACGAGCAGTACTTC.

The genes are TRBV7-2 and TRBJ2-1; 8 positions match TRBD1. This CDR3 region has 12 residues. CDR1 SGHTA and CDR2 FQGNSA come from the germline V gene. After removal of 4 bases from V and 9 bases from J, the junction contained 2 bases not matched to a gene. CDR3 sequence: CASSWTGFEQFF. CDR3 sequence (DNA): TGTGCCAGCAGCTGGACAGGGTTTGAGCAGTTCTTC.

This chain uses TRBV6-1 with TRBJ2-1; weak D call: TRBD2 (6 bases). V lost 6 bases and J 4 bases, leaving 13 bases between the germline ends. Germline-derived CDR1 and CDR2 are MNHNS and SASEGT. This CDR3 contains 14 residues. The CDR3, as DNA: TGTGCCAGCAGAATTCAGGGACTTTACAATGAGCAGTTCTTC. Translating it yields CASRIQGLYNEQFF.

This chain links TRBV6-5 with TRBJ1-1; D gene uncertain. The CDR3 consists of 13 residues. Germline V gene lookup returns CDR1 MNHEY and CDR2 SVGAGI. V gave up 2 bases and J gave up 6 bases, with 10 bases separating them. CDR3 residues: CASSYPEAAEAFF. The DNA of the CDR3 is TGTGCCAGCAGTTACCCTGAAGCGGCTGAAGCTTTCTTT.

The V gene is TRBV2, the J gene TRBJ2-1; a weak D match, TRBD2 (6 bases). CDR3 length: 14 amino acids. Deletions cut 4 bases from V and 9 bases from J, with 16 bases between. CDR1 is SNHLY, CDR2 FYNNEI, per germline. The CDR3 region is CASSVGREASEQFF. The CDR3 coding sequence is TGTGCCAGCAGTGTGGGCAGGGAGGCTTCTGAGCAGTTCTTC.